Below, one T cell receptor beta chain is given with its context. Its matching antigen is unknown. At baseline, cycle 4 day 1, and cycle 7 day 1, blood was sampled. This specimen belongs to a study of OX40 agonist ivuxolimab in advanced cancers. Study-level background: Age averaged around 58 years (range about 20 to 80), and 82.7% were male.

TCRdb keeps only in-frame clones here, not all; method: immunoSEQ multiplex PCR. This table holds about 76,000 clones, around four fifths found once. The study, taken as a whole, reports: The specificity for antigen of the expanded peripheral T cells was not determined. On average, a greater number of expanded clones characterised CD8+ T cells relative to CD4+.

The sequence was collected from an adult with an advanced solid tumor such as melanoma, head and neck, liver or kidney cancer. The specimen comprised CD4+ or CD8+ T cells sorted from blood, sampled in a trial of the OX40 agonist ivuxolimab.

CDR3 loop: CASSLESGEGYTF. The DNA of the CDR3 is TGCGCCAGCAGCTTGGAGTCAGGGGAGGGCTACACCTTC. This chain uses TRBV5-1 with TRBJ1-2, with a weak D call TRBD1 (6 bases). The germline V gene encodes CDR1 SGHRS and CDR2 YFSETQ. The CDR3 extends over 13 amino acids. The V end was cut by 0 bases, the J end by 8 bases, with 11 bases between.